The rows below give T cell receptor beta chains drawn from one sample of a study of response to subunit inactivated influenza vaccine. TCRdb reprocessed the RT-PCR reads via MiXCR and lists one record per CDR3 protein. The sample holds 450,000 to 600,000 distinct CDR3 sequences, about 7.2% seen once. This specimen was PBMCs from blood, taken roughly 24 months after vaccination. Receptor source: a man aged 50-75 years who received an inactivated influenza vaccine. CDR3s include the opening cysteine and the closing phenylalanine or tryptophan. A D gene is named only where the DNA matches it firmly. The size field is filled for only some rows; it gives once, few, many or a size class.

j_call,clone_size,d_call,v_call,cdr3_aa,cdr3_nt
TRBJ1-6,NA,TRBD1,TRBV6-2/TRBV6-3,CASNTGGSSPLHF,TGTGCCAGCAATACAGGGGGTTCCTCACCCCTCCACTTT
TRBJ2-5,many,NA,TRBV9,CASSVARNPWGETQYF,TGTGCCAGCAGCGTAGCTCGGAACCCATGGGGGGAGACCCAGTACTTC
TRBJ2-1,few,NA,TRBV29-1,CSVEDRLDSHEQFF,TGCAGCGTTGAAGATCGACTAGATAGCCATGAGCAGTTCTTC
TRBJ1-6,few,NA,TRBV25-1,CASSGHRERSPLHF,TGTGCCAGCAGTGGTCACAGGGAACGGTCACCCCTCCACTTT
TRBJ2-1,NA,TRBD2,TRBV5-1,CASSPGLAGGPVEQFF,TGCGCCAGCAGCCCAGGACTAGCGGGAGGGCCTGTTGAGCAGTTCTTC
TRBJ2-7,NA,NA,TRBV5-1,CASSASATYEQYF,TGCGCCAGCAGCGCTAGCGCCACCTACGAGCAGTACTTC
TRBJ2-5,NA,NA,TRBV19,CASSIAATKETQYF,TGTGCCAGTAGTATAGCGGCGACAAAAGAGACCCAGTACTTC
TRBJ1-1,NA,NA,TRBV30,CAWSTYSRGAGNTEAFF,TGTGCCTGGAGTACGTATTCTAGGGGCGCTGGGAACACTGAAGCTTTCTTT
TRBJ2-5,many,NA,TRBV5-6,CASWIWDGETQYF,TGTGCCAGCTGGATCTGGGACGGGGAGACCCAGTACTTC
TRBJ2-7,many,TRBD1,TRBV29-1,CSVDTGGRDEQYF,TGCAGCGTGGATACAGGGGGCAGGGACGAGCAGTACTTC
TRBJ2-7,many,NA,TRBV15,CATSAQGYEQYF,TGTGCCACCAGCGCACAGGGATACGAGCAGTACTTC
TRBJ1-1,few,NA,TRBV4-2,CASSPEPGLNTEAFF,TGTGCCAGCAGCCCAGAACCAGGATTAAACACTGAAGCTTTCTTT
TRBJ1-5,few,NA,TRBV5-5,CASSGGLSNQPQHF,TGTGCCAGCAGCGGGGGGCTATCTAATCAGCCCCAGCATTTT
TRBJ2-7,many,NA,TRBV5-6,CASSLDVYEQYF,TGTGCCAGCAGCTTGGACGTATACGAGCAGTACTTC
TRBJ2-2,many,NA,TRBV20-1,CSARDRAPNTGELFF,TGCAGTGCTAGAGATAGAGCCCCAAACACCGGGGAGCTGTTTTTT
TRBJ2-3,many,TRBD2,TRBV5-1,CASSLGPASGSTDTQYF,TGCGCCAGCAGCTTAGGACCGGCTAGCGGGAGCACAGATACGCAGTATTTT
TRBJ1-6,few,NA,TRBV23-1,CASSQKGLTRLVYNSPLHF,TGCGCCAGCAGTCAAAAGGGTCTTACACGTCTAGTCTATAATTCACCCCTCCACTTT